This T cell receptor beta chain was sequenced during a study of monozygotic twins with inflammatory bowel disease. Findings of the study overall: Compared with healthy co-twins, IBD patients showed reduced TCRbeta repertoire diversity by inverse Simpson.

This CDR3 spans 12 amino acids. From germline, CDR1 is GTSNPN and CDR2 SVGIG (reference sequence). On this clonotype itself: Its target is not known.

Total RNA, at roughly 3,700 ng, went into every TCR library. TCRdb re-called the 5' RACE reads, yielding one record per CDR3 amino acid sequence without DNA. This table lists around 370,000 distinct CDR3 sequences. This rearrangement joins TRBV30 to TRBJ1-2. The clonotype comes from a human donor with ulcerative colitis or Crohn's disease, or a healthy co-twin of an affected twin (not recorded which). The sequencing sample was made of blood. The chain's CDR3 is CAWSEQAYGYTF.